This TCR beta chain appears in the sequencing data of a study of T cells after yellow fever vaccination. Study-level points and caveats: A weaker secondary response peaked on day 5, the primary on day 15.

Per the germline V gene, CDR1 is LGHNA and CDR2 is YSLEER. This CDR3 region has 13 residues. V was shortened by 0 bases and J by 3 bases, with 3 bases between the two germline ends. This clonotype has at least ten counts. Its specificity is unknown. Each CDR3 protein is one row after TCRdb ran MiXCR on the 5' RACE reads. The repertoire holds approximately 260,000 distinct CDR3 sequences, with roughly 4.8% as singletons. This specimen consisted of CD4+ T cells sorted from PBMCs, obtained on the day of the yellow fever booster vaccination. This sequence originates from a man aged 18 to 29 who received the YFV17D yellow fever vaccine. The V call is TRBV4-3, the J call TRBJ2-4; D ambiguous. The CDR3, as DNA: TGCGCCAGCAGCCAAGATGACAAAAACATTCAGTACTTC. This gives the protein CASSQDDKNIQYF.